The 12 T cell receptor beta chains reported below all come from one sample, sequenced in a study of shared clonotypes between healthy human individuals (TCRdb year 2020). Library method: the immunoSEQ multiplex PCR assay. Held by TCRdb, this immuneACCESS table contains in-frame sequences only and omits some clones. Under half of the omission traces to an unresolved V gene where checked; the cause of the rest is unknown. The sample yields over 150,000 clones; approximately 61% were counted once. Of the sample, 8% to 13% falls within the top ten clones. The source material was memory CD4+ T cells sorted from blood. The cell subset or site label, read with the paper, signifies: CD45RA-negative fraction. The receptors derive from a man aged 25-45 years in good health.

In this sample, this clone turned up a few times. This chain uses TRBV19 with TRBJ2-7; D is perhaps TRBD1 (5 bases). Per the germline V gene, CDR1 is LNHDA and CDR2 is SQIVND (reference sequence). V lost 4 bases, J lost 4 bases, and 17 bases lay in between. The CDR3 extends over 15 amino acids. In DNA, the CDR3 is TGTGCCAGTAGTACTAAGGTGGGGCGACTTTACGAGCAGTACTTC. Its translation is CASSTKVGRLYEQYF.

The CDR3 bases are TGTGCCAGCAGCCAGTCCGGCCCGAGGGGGTTTACGGATGAGCAGTTCTTC. Translating it yields CASSQSGPRGFTDEQFF. V usage is TRBV7-6 and J usage is TRBJ2-1; D is perhaps TRBD1 (6 bases). The CDR3 has 17 residues. V lost 5 bases, J lost 8 bases, and 25 bases lay in between. Germline V gene sequence: CDR1 SGHVS, CDR2 FNYEAQ.

The CDR3 region has the DNA TGTGCCAGCAGCTTCGACAGACAAGAGACCCAGTACTTC. Its protein product is CASSFDRQETQYF. The chain couples TRBV7-3 to TRBJ2-5, with D tentatively TRBD1 (5 bases). Trimming shortened V by 3 bases and J by 2 bases, and 7 bases separated the two germline ends. The CDR3 has 13 amino acids. Germline CDR1 and CDR2: SGHTA and FQGTGA.

This chain joins TRBV5-6 and TRBJ2-1; TRBD2 agrees at 10 bases. Germline trimming cut 4 bases from V and 6 bases from J; bases unmatched to any gene: 4. The CDR3 totals 14 residues. The germline gives CDR1 SGHDT, CDR2 YYEEEE. CDR3 residues: CASSRTSGSNEQFF. The CDR3 nucleotides are TGTGCCAGCAGCCGGACTAGCGGAAGCAATGAGCAGTTCTTC.

The chain couples TRBV7-9 to TRBJ1-1, with a weak D call TRBD1 (5 bases). The CDR3 sequence is 13 residues long. The V and J ends lost 1 base and 8 bases respectively, with 11 bases between them. Germline CDR1 reads SEHNR; CDR2 reads FQNEAQ (reference sequence). CDR3 sequence reads: CASSLDQGLEAFF. CDR3 coding DNA: TGTGCCAGCAGCTTAGATCAGGGACTAGAAGCTTTCTTT.

The V and J genes are TRBV1 and TRBJ2-1; the table's D call of TRBD2 was not tested on the DNA. TRBV1 represents a pseudogene. The CDR3 consists of 14 residues. The CDR3 here is CTSRLSALYNEQFF. CDR3 DNA: TGCACCAGCAGACTCAGCGCCTTATACAATGAGCAGTTCTTC.

This sequence joins TRBV27 and TRBJ1-1; maybe TRBD1 (5 bases). V shed 6 bases and J shed 1 base, with 18 bases lying between them. Germline assignment: CDR1 MNHEY and CDR2 SMNVEV (reference sequence). This CDR3 has 16 amino acids. The CDR3 region has the DNA TGTGCCAGCAGCCACTCCATCGGGGGGGGGAACACTGAAGCTTTCTTT. Its translation is CASSHSIGGGNTEAFF.

The CDR3 reads CASSLPKSGFEQFF. The CDR3 DNA follows: TGTGCCAGCAGCTTACCCAAAAGTGGGTTTGAGCAGTTCTTC. This rearrangement joins TRBV11-2 to TRBJ2-1, with unresolved D. Germline V gives CDR1 SGHAT, CDR2 FQNNGV. The CDR3 is 14 residues long. V was pared by 2 bases and J by 9 bases, with 14 bases between.

With regard to this clone: Distinct nucleotide sequences in the sample also encode this CDR3. V is TRBV2 and J is TRBJ2-1, with D hard to call. Per germline, CDR1 SNHLY and CDR2 FYNNEI. Deletions cut 6 bases from V and 0 bases from J, with 12 bases between. CDR3 length equals 15 residues. For the CDR3, the DNA is TGTGCCAGCAGGGAACAGCGAAGCTCCTACAATGAGCAGTTCTTC. The encoded protein is CASREQRSSYNEQFF.

This chain uses TRBV30 with TRBJ1-1, with D uncertain. Trimming took off 7 bases at V and 11 bases at J, with 8 bases between the two ends. The CDR3 is 8 residues long. CDR1 is GTSNPN and CDR2 is SVGIG in the germline V gene (reference sequence). The CDR3 DNA follows: TGTGCCTCCTGTCGGGCTTTCTTT. Residues: CASCRAFF.

This clone was observed a handful of times. The gene calls are TRBV5-1 and TRBJ1-4; D might be TRBD1 (5 bases). V shed 0 bases and J shed 6 bases, with 12 bases lying between them. Per the germline V gene, CDR1 is SGHRS and CDR2 is YFSETQ. This CDR3 spans 15 amino acids. The CDR3 DNA is TGCGCCAGCAGCTTGGTCGGGGCCCTGTATGAAAAACTGTTTTTT. Its protein product is CASSLVGALYEKLFF.

The chain uses TRBV7-2 and TRBJ2-7; 9 nucleotides align to TRBD1. Germline values: CDR1 SGHTA, CDR2 FQGNSA. This CDR3 contains 14 residues. V was clipped by 5 bases and J by 4 bases; unmatched bases: 6. The CDR3 nucleotides read TGTGCCAGCAGCCCCTACAGGGGGCAGTACGAGCAGTACTTC. This translates into CASSPYRGQYEQYF.